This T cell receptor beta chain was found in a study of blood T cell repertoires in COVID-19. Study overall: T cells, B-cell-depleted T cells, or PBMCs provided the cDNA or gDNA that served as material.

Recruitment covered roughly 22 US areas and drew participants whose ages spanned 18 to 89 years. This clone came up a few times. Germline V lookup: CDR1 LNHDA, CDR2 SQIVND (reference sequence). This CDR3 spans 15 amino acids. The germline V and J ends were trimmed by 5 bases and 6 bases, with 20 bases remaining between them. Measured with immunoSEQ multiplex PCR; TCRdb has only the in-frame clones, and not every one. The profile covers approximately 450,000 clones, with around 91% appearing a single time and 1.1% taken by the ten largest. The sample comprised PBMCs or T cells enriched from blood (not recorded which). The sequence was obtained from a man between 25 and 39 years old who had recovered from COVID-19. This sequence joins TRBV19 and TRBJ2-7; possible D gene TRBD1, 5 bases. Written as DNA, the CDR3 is TGTGCCAGTAGTCTCGGTTGGCAGGGAAGGGGCGAGCAGTACTTC. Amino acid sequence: CASSLGWQGRGEQYF.